The clone carrying this T cell receptor (beta chain) has a count of ten or more. The antigen is not known. The data originate from a study of read filtering for tumor transcriptome and immune sequencing. Study information: RNA-seq yielded only roughly 85 to 1,400 TCR reads, IR-seq about 3.5 to 11 million.

Study conclusions and caveats: IR-seq and RNA-seq agreed better without single-read clonotypes.

The library was built from about 0.4 ug RNA with molecular barcoded adaptors for alpha/delta and beta/gamma chains. TCRdb analysed the reads with MiXCR anew, one entry per CDR3 protein. The table lists approximately 14,000 distinct CDR3 sequences, roughly 20% of them singletons. The length of the CDR3 is 15 residues. V lost 3 bases and J 0 bases, leaving 6 bases between the germline ends. Germline lookup yields CDR1 KGHSH and CDR2 LQKENI. V gene TRBV18 combines with J gene TRBJ2-6; D is unresolved. Material for sequencing was a population of CD138-negative cells sorted from bone marrow. The TCR was taken from a donor aged 40 or over with multiple myeloma. The CDR3 is CASSPNFSGANVLTF. Here the CDR3 DNA reads TGTGCCAGCTCACCTAATTTCTCTGGGGCCAACGTCCTGACTTTC. Drawing the rest from reference TRBV18 and TRBJ2-6, the complete variable domain is NAGVMQNPRHLVRRRGQEARLRCSPMKGHSHVYWYRQLPEEGLKFMVYLQKENIIDESGMPKERFSAEFPKEGPSILRIQQVVRGDSAAYFCASSPNFSGANVLTFGAGSRLTVL.